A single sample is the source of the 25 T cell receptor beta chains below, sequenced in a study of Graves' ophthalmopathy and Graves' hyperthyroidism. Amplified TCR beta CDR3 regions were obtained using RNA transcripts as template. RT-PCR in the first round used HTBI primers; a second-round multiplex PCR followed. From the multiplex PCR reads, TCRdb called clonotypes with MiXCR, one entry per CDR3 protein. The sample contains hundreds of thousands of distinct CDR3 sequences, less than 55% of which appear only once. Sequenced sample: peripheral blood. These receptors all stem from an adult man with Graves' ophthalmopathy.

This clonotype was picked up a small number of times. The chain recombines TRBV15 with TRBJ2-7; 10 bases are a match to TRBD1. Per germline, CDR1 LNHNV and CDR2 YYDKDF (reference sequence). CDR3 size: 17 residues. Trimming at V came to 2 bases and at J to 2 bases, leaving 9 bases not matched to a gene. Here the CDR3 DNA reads TGTGCCACCAGCAGATCTGGGGACAGGGGAGGTCCCTACGAGCAGTACTTC. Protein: CATSRSGDRGGPYEQYF.

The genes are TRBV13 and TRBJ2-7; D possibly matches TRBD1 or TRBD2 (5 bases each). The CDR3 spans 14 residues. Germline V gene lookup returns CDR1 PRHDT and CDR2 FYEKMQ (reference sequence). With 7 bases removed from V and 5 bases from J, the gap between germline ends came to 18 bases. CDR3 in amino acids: CASKDSDGTDEQYF. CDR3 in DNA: TGTGCCAGCAAAGACTCGGACGGGACGGACGAGCAGTACTTC.

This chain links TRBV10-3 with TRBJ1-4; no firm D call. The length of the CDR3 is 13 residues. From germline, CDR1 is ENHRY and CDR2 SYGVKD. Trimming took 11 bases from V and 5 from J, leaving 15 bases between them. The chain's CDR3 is CASSQAGNEKLFF. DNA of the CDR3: TGTGCCTCAAGCCAGGCGGGGAATGAAAAACTGTTTTTT.

CDR3 in DNA: TGTGCCAGCTCCCTCGGGACAGGGGTATCCTACGAGCAGTACTTC. Amino acid sequence: CASSLGTGVSYEQYF. The V and J genes are TRBV7-2 and TRBJ2-7, with 10 bases matching TRBD1. V gave up 8 bases and J gave up 1 base; unmatched junction bases: 8. This CDR3 comprises 15 residues. In germline, CDR1 is SGHTA, CDR2 FQGNSA.

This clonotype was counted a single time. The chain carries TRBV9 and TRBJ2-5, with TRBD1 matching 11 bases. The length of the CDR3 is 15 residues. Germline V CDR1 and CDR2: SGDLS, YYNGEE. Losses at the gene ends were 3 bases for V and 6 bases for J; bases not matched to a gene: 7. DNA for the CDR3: TGTGCCAGCAGCGCCTTGGACAGGGGGCCGAAGACCCAGTACTTC. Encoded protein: CASSALDRGPKTQYF.

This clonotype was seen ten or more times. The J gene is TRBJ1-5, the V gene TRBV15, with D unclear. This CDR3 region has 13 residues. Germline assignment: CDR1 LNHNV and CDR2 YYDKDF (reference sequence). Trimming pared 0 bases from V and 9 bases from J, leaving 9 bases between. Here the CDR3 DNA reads TGTGCCACCAGCAGAGACCAGCCTCCGCCCCAGCATTTT. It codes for CATSRDQPPPQHF.

The CDR3 loop reads CASYGGGYGYTF. DNA for the CDR3: TGTGCCAGTTATGGCGGCGGCTATGGCTACACCTTC. The chain carries TRBV2 and TRBJ1-2, with no clear D. V shed 9 bases and J shed 4 bases, with 12 bases lying between them. There are 12 residues in the CDR3. Germline V lookup: CDR1 SNHLY, CDR2 FYNNEI. Using reference TRBV2 and TRBJ1-2 for the parts outside the CDR3, the full variable domain is EPEVTQTPSHQVTQMGQEVILRCVPISNHLYFYWYRQILGQKVEFLVSFYNNEISEKSEIFDDQFSVERPDGSNFTLKIRSTKLEDSAMYFCASYGGGYGYTFGSGTRLTVV.

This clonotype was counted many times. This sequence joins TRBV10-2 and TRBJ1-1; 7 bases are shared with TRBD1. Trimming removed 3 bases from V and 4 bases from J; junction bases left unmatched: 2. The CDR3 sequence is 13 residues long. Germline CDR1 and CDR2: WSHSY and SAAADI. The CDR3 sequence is CASSDSGGTEAFF. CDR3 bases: TGCGCCAGCAGTGATTCAGGGGGCACTGAAGCTTTCTTT.

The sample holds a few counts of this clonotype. CDR3 in DNA: TGCGCCAGCAGCTTGGAGGACATCTACGAGCAGTACTTC. As protein: CASSLEDIYEQYF. The J gene is TRBJ2-7, the V gene TRBV5-1; TRBD1 might be the D (5 bases). V gave up 0 bases and J gave up 3 bases, with 7 bases separating them. CDR1 and CDR2 from the germline V gene are SGHRS and YFSETQ. This CDR3 has 13 amino acids.

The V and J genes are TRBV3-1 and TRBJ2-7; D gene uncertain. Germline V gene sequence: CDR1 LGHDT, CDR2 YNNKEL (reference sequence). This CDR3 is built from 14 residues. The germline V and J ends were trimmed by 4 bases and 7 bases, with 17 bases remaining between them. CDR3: CASSPLIGSREQYF. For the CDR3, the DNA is TGTGCCAGCAGCCCTTTGATAGGCTCGCGGGAGCAGTACTTC.

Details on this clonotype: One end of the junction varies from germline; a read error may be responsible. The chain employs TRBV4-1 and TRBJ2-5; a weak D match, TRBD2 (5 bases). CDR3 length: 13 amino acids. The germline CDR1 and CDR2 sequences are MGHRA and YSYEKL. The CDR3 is CTSSPGLQETQYF. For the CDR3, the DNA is TGCACCAGCAGCCCCGGACTTCAAGAGACCCAGTACTTC.

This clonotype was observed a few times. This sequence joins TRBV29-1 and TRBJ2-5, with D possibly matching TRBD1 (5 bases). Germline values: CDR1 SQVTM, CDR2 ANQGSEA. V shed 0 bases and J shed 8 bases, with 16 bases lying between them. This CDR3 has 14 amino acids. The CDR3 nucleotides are TGCAGCGTTGAAGATTGGGTGGAAAGGGGTACCCAGTACTTC. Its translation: CSVEDWVERGTQYF.

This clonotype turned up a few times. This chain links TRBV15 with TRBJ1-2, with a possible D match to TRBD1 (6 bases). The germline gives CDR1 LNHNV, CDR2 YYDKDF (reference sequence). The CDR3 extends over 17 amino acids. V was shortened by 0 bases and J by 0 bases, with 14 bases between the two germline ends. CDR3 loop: CATSRDRQGTSNYGYTF. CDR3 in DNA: TGTGCCACCAGCAGAGATCGCCAGGGGACCTCTAACTATGGCTACACCTTC.

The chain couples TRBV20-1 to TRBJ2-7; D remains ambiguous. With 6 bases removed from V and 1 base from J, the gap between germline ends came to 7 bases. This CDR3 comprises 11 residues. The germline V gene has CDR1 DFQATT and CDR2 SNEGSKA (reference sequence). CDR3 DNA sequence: TGCAGTGCCGTACATTCCTACGAGCAGTACTTC. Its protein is CSAVHSYEQYF.

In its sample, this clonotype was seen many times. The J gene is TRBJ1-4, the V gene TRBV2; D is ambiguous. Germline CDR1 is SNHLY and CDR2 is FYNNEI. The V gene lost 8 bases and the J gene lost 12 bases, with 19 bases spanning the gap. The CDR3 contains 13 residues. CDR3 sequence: CASLATGELELFF. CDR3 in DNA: TGTGCCAGCCTTGCTACTGGTGAACTCGAACTGTTTTTT.

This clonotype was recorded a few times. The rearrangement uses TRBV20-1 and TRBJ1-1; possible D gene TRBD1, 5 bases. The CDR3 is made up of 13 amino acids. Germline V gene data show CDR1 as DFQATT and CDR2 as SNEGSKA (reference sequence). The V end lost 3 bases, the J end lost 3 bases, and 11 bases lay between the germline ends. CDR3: CSASQGTYTEAFF. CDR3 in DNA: TGCAGTGCTAGCCAAGGGACGTACACTGAAGCTTTCTTT.

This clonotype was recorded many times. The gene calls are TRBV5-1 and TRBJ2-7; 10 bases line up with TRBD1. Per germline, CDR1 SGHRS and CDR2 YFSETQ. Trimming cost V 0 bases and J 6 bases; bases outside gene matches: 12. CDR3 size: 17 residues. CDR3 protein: CASSLAWPRDRGGEQYF. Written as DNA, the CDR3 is TGCGCCAGCAGCTTGGCCTGGCCTCGGGACAGGGGAGGCGAGCAGTACTTC.

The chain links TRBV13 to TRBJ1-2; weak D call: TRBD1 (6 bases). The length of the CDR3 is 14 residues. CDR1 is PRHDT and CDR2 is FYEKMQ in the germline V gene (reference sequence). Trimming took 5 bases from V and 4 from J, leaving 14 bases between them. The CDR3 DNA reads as TGTGCCAGCAGCCCGCCCAGGGGCGGCTATGGCTACACCTTC. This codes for CASSPPRGGYGYTF. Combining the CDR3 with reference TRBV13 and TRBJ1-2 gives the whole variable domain AAGVIQSPRHLIKEKRETATLKCYPIPRHDTVYWYQQGPGQDPQFLISFYEKMQSDKGSIPDRFSAQQFSDYHSELNMSSLELGDSALYFCASSPPRGGYGYTFGSGTRLTVV.

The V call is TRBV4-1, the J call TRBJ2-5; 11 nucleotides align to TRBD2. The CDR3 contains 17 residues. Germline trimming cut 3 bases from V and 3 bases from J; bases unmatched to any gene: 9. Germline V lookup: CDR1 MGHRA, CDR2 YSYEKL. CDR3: CASSHSRLAGTKETQYF. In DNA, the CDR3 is TGCGCCAGCAGCCATTCCCGACTAGCGGGGACTAAAGAGACCCAGTACTTC.

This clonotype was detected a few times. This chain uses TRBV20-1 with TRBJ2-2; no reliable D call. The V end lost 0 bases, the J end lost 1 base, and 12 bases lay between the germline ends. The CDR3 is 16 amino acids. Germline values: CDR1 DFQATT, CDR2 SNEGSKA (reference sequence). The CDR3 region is CSAREPGRQNTGELFF. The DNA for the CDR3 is TGCAGTGCTAGAGAACCGGGCAGGCAGAACACCGGGGAGCTGTTTTTT.

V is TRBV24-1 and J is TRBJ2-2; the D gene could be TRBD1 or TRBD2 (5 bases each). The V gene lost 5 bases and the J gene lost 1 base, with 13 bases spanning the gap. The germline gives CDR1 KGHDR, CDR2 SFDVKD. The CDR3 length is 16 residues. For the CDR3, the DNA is TGTGCCACCAGTGTTTGGGGGAGCCGGAACACCGGGGAGCTGTTTTTT. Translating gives CATSVWGSRNTGELFF.

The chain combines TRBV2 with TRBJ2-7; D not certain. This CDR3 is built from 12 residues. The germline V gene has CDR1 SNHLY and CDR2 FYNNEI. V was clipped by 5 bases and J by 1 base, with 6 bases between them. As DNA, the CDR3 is TGTGCCAGCAGTAGCGCTTCCTACGAGCAGTACTTC. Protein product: CASSSASYEQYF.

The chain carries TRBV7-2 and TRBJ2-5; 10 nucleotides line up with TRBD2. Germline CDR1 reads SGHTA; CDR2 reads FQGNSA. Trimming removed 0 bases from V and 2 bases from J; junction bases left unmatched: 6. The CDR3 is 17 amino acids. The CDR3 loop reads CASSLAGLAGAQETQYF. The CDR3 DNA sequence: TGTGCCAGCAGCTTAGCGGGTCTAGCGGGAGCACAAGAGACCCAGTACTTC.

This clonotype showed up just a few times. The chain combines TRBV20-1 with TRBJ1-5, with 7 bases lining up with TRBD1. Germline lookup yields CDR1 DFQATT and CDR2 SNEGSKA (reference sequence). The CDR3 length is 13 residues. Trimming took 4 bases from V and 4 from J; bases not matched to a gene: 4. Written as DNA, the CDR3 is TGCAGTGCTATACAGGGGATGAATCAGCCCCAGCATTTT. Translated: CSAIQGMNQPQHF.

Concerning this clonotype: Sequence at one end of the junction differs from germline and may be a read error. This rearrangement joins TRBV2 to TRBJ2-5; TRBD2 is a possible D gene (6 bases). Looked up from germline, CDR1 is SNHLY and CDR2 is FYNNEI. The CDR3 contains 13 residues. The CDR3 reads CASGSGYQETQCF. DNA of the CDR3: TGTGCCAGCGGGAGCGGGTACCAAGAGACCCAGTGCTTC.